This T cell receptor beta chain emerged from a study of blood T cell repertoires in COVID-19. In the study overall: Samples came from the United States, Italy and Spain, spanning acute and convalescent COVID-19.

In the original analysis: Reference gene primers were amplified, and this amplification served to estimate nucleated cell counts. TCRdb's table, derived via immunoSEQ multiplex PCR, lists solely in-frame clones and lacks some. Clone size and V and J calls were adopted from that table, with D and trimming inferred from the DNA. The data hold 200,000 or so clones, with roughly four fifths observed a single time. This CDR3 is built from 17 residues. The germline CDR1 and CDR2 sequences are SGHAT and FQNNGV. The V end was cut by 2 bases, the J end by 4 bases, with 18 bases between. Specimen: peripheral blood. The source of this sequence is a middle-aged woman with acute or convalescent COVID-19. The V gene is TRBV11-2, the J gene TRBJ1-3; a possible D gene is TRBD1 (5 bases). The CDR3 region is CASSLIPGGGTGNTIYF. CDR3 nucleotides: TGTGCCAGCAGCTTAATCCCCGGGGGGGGAACCGGAAACACCATATATTTT.